Below are 22 T cell receptor beta chains sequenced from a single sample in a study of blood T cell repertoires in COVID-19 (dated by TCRdb to the early 2020s). Library construction relied on the immunoSEQ multiplex PCR assay. The table comes from immuneACCESS by way of TCRdb, which keeps in-frame sequences with V and J called. Part of the clones is missing from these tables; in studies checked, under half for an unresolved V gene and the rest for unknown reasons. This sample has about 300,000 clones in its table, and around 84% of those were observed once. Of the sample, about 9.4% is held by the ten largest clones. Sequenced input: PBMCs or T cells enriched from blood (not recorded which). Receptor source: a woman aged 18-29 years who had recovered from COVID-19.

V usage is TRBV2 and J usage is TRBJ1-6, with D uncertain. Germline values: CDR1 SNHLY, CDR2 FYNNEI. The CDR3 contains 14 residues. Deletions cut 9 bases from V and 0 bases from J, with 9 bases between. CDR3 region: CASSPLSYNSPLHF. The CDR3, as DNA: TGTGCCAGTAGCCCCCTCTCCTATAATTCACCCCTCCACTTT.

The chain is built from TRBV18 and TRBJ1-1; weak D call: TRBD1 (5 bases). V was clipped by 5 bases and J by 1 base, with 14 bases between them. Per germline, CDR1 KGHSH and CDR2 LQKENI. There are 15 residues in the CDR3. The DNA of the CDR3 is TGTGCCAGCTCATCCTTCAGGGAGGGGAACACTGAAGCTTTCTTT. It is translated as CASSSFREGNTEAFF.

Remarks on this clone: A read error may explain this, as a much larger clone is one base away. The CDR3 loop is CASIIQTGGLGGYTF. CDR3 in DNA: TGTGCCAGCATAATTCAGACAGGGGGCCTGGGGGGCTACACCTTC. This chain uses TRBV2 with TRBJ1-2; TRBD1 agrees at 10 bases. Germline V gene lookup returns CDR1 SNHLY and CDR2 FYNNEI. Trimming took 7 bases from V and 8 from J; bases not matched to a gene: 13. The CDR3 runs 15 residues.

This clone appeared once. The genes are TRBV10-2 and TRBJ1-1, with 9 bases aligning to TRBD1. The CDR3 length is 15 residues. Unmatched junction bases numbered 8, after V lost 4 bases and J lost 5 bases. Germline V CDR1 and CDR2: WSHSY, SAAADI. The CDR3 protein is CASSGNRGRGTEAFF. The CDR3 DNA sequence: TGCGCCAGCAGTGGAAACAGGGGGCGAGGAACTGAAGCTTTCTTT.

The chain couples TRBV30 to TRBJ2-3; weak D call: TRBD2 (5 bases). V lost 1 base to trimming and J lost 9 bases, with 11 bases between them. Per germline, CDR1 GTSNPN and CDR2 SVGIG (reference sequence). CDR3 length: 12 residues. The CDR3, as DNA: TGTGCCTGGAGTGCGGACCGGGGAACGCAGTATTTT. Its protein product is CAWSADRGTQYF.

The V gene is TRBV15, the J gene TRBJ2-7; maybe TRBD2 (6 bases). Per the germline V gene, CDR1 is LNHNV and CDR2 is YYDKDF (reference sequence). V lost 3 bases to trimming and J lost 2 bases, with 26 bases between them. This CDR3 spans 19 amino acids. The CDR3 spells CATSRPRVPSGTETYEQYF. The CDR3 DNA reads as TGTGCCACCAGCAGGCCCCGCGTCCCCTCCGGGACTGAGACCTACGAGCAGTACTTC.

This clone has a single count. The rearrangement uses TRBV9 and TRBJ2-1, with D perhaps TRBD1 (5 bases). CDR1 and CDR2 (germline): SGDLS, YYNGEE. Trimming shortened V by 3 bases and J by 3 bases, and 19 bases separated the two germline ends. This CDR3 has 17 amino acids. The CDR3 DNA reads TGTGCCAGCAGCGGGTCTAGGGGCAGGGTAGTCTACAATGAGCAGTTCTTC. This encodes CASSGSRGRVVYNEQFF. Supplemented by reference TRBV9 and TRBJ2-1, the full variable domain reads DSGVTQTPKHLITATGQRVTLRCSPRSGDLSVYWYQQSLDQGLQFLIQYYNGEERAKGNILERFSAQQFPDLHSELNLSSLELGDSALYFCASSGSRGRVVYNEQFFGPGTRLTVL.

The chain combines TRBV27 with TRBJ2-1; D perhaps matches TRBD2 (5 bases). Germline values: CDR1 MNHEY, CDR2 SMNVEV (reference sequence). The length of the CDR3 is 14 residues. Trimming shortened V by 6 bases and J by 5 bases, and 14 bases separated the two germline ends. CDR3 residues: CASSLMRVDNEQFF. CDR3 nucleotides: TGTGCCAGCAGCCTTATGCGGGTAGACAATGAGCAGTTCTTC.

The chain combines TRBV7-2 with TRBJ1-5; D not certain. V gave up 3 bases and J gave up 7 bases, with 10 bases separating them. This CDR3 contains 13 residues. Germline V gene sequence: CDR1 SGHTA, CDR2 FQGNSA. CDR3 residues: CASSFSDQQPQHF. Here the CDR3 DNA reads TGTGCCAGCAGCTTCAGTGATCAACAGCCCCAGCATTTT.

This clone was counted once. The chain couples TRBV19 to TRBJ1-2; D remains ambiguous. The germline V gene encodes CDR1 LNHDA and CDR2 SQIVND (reference sequence). Trimming pared 3 bases from V and 3 bases from J, leaving 8 bases between. This CDR3 contains 13 residues. This CDR3 is CASSIGSDYGYTF. The CDR3 DNA reads TGTGCCAGTAGTATCGGGAGTGACTATGGCTACACCTTC.

This clone was recorded only once. CDR3 coding DNA: TGTGCCAGCAGCTTACACAGGAAAGAGACCCAGTACTTC. It specifies CASSLHRKETQYF. This sequence joins TRBV7-3 and TRBJ2-5, with a tentative D call TRBD1 (5 bases). This CDR3 spans 13 amino acids. Germline V gene sequence: CDR1 SGHTA, CDR2 FQGTGA. V was clipped by 2 bases and J by 3 bases, with 7 bases between them.

This clone was seen just once. The chain is built from TRBV5-1 and TRBJ1-2, with TRBD1 matching 8 bases. The V and J ends lost 4 bases and 8 bases, in that order; junction bases with no gene match: 4. Germline CDR1 and CDR2: SGHRS and YFSETQ. This CDR3 comprises 12 residues. In DNA form, the CDR3 reads TGCGCCAGCAGCCCTACAGGGGGAGGCTACACCTTC. Its translation: CASSPTGGGYTF.

The chain links TRBV10-3 to TRBJ2-7; 9 nucleotides match TRBD2. There are 14 residues in the CDR3. CDR1 is ENHRY, CDR2 SYGVKD, per germline. V shed 6 bases and J 0 bases; nucleotides not matched to a gene: 3. The CDR3 is CAIRFSGSSYEQYF. As DNA, the CDR3 is TGTGCCATCAGGTTTAGCGGGAGCTCCTACGAGCAGTACTTC.

The chain couples TRBV5-5 to TRBJ1-1; maybe TRBD1 (5 bases). In germline, CDR1 is SGHKS, CDR2 YYEKEE (reference sequence). V gave up 2 bases and J gave up 3 bases, with 17 bases separating them. This CDR3 contains 16 residues. The CDR3 nucleotides are TGTGCCAGCAGCTTACAATCGCGGCCCAGGGACACTGAAGCTTTCTTT. Translation gives CASSLQSRPRDTEAFF.

This clone was observed a few times. The V call is TRBV28, the J call TRBJ2-7; TRBD2 matches at 9 bases. The CDR3 extends over 15 amino acids. The germline V gene encodes CDR1 MDHEN and CDR2 SYDVKM. After removal of 6 bases from V and 5 bases from J, the junction contained 11 bases not matched to a gene. The CDR3 protein is CASRLTSGLGDEQYF. In nucleotides, the CDR3 is TGTGCCAGCAGATTGACTAGCGGACTGGGGGACGAGCAGTACTTC. The full variable domain, rest sourced from reference TRBV28 and TRBJ2-7, is DVKVTQSSRYLVKRTGEKVFLECVQDMDHENMFWYRQDPGLGLRLIYFSYDVKMKEKGDIPEGYSVSREKKERFSLILESASTNQTSMYLCASRLTSGLGDEQYFGPGTRLTVT.

The CDR3 DNA reads as TGTGCCAGCAGTTTCCAGGCTTCCTACAATGAGCAGTTCTTC. Protein product: CASSFQASYNEQFF. This sequence joins TRBV28 and TRBJ2-1; D gene unclear. V was shortened by 3 bases and J by 1 base, with 7 bases between the two germline ends. The germline CDR1 and CDR2 sequences are MDHEN and SYDVKM. The CDR3 spans 14 residues.

The chain links TRBV30 to TRBJ1-1; TRBD1 matches at 7 bases. The V segment lost 5 bases and the J segment 3 bases; nucleotides outside the gene matches: 3. The germline V gene encodes CDR1 GTSNPN and CDR2 SVGIG (reference sequence). The CDR3 covers 12 residues. The CDR3 sequence: CAWDRVHTEAFF. The CDR3, as DNA: TGTGCCTGGGACAGGGTCCACACTGAAGCTTTCTTT.

The chain combines TRBV2 with TRBJ1-1; perhaps TRBD1 as D (6 bases). In germline, CDR1 is SNHLY, CDR2 FYNNEI. V was trimmed by 6 bases and J by 5 bases, leaving 16 bases between them. The length of the CDR3 is 14 residues. The CDR3 here is CASSGGGARTEAFF. CDR3 nucleotides: TGTGCCAGCAGCGGCGGGGGGGCCAGGACTGAAGCTTTCTTT.

The chain uses TRBV5-5 and TRBJ2-7; TRBD2 aligns across 10 bases. The germline CDR1 and CDR2 sequences are SGHKS and YYEKEE (reference sequence). The CDR3 has 14 residues. J lost 3 bases, V lost 5 bases, and 5 bases had no gene match. The CDR3 here is CASSQTSGNYEQYF. The CDR3 nucleotides are TGTGCCAGCAGTCAAACTAGCGGGAACTACGAGCAGTACTTC. Full variable domain (rest looked up from reference TRBV5-5 and TRBJ2-7): DAGVTQSPTHLIKTRGQQVTLRCSPISGHKSVSWYQQVLGQGPQFIFQYYEKEERGRGNFPDRFSARQFPNYSSELNVNALLLGDSALYLCASSQTSGNYEQYFGPGTRLTVT.

The CDR3 DNA reads TGTGCCACCAGCAGAGCCAACAGGGTGGGCGACGGGGAGCTGTTTTTT. Residues: CATSRANRVGDGELFF. This chain links TRBV15 with TRBJ2-2; D is possibly TRBD1 (6 bases). The ends were cut back, 1 base at V and 7 bases at J, with 16 bases in the middle. The CDR3 runs to 16 residues. Germline values: CDR1 LNHNV, CDR2 YYDKDF (reference sequence).

The gene calls are TRBV24-1 and TRBJ2-3, with D possibly TRBD2 on 5 matching bases. V lost 5 bases and J 1 base, leaving 21 bases between the germline ends. This CDR3 region has 18 residues. Germline V gene data show CDR1 as KGHDR and CDR2 as SFDVKD. The CDR3 loop is CATSGSPEGGRGTDTQYF. In DNA form, the CDR3 reads TGTGCCACCAGTGGATCACCAGAGGGTGGTCGGGGCACAGATACGCAGTATTTT.

The J gene is TRBJ2-7, the V gene TRBV19; D perhaps matches TRBD2 (5 bases). The CDR3 is made up of 14 amino acids. The V end lost 4 bases, the J end lost 0 bases, and 10 bases lay between the germline ends. From germline, CDR1 is LNHDA and CDR2 SQIVND (reference sequence). The CDR3 reads CASSTTRDSYEQYF. The CDR3 bases are TGTGCCAGTAGTACTACTAGGGACTCCTACGAGCAGTACTTC.